The entry that follows covers one T cell receptor beta chain sequence. The CDR3 totals 15 residues. The V and J ends lost 5 bases and 0 bases, in that order; junction bases with no gene match: 4. CDR1 is MDHEN and CDR2 is SYDVKM in the germline V gene. This record comes from a study of blood T cell repertoires in COVID-19. Study details: Sites in the United States, Italy and Spain provided acute and convalescent COVID-19 samples. T cells, B-cell-depleted T cells, or PBMCs provided the cDNA or gDNA that served as material.

The authors' processing: Amplification of reference gene primers was used by the study to estimate nucleated cell counts. Generated by immunoSEQ multiplex PCR, the TCRdb table keeps only in-frame clones and is missing some. From that table come the V and J calls and clone size; the DNA was used to work out D and trimming. The profile shows around 200,000 clones, roughly 87% of them singletons. The sequencing input was peripheral blood. The TCR originated in a middle-aged man with active or convalescent COVID-19. V and J are TRBV28 and TRBJ1-5; 7 bases map to TRBD1. The CDR3 DNA is TGTGCCAGCAGTCAGAACAGGGGTAGCAATCAGCCCCAGCATTTT. It specifies CASSQNRGSNQPQHF.